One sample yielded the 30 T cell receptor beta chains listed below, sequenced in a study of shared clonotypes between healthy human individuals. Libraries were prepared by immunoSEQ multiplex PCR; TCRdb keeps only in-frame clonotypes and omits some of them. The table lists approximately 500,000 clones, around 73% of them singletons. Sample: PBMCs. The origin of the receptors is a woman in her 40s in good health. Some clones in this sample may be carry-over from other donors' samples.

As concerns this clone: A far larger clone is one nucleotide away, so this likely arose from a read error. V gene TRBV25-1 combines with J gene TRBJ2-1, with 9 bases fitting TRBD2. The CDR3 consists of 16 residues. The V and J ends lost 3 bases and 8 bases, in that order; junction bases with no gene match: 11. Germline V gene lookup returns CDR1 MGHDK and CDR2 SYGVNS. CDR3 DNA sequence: TGTGCCAGCAGTGAGGGGGCGGGAGGGTGGTACGATGAGCAGTTCTTC. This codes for CASSEGAGGWYDEQFF.

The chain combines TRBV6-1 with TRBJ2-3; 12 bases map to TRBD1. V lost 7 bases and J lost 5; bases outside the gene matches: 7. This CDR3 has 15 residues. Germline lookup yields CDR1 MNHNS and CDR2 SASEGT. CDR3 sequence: CASTAWDRGRDTQYF. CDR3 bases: TGTGCCAGCACCGCATGGGACAGGGGGCGAGATACGCAGTATTTT.

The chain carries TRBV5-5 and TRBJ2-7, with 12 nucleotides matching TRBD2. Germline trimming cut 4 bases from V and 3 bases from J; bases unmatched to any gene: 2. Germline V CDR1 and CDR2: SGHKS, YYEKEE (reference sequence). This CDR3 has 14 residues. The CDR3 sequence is CASSRGLAGYEQYF. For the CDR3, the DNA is TGTGCCAGCAGCAGGGGACTAGCGGGCTACGAGCAGTACTTC.

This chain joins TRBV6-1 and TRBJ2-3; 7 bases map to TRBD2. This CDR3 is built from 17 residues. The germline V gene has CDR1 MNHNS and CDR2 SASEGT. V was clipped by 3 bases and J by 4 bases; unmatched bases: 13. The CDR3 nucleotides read TGTGCCAGCAGTGACCGCCGGGCTAGCGGATTCGCAGATACGCAGTATTTT. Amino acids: CASSDRRASGFADTQYF.

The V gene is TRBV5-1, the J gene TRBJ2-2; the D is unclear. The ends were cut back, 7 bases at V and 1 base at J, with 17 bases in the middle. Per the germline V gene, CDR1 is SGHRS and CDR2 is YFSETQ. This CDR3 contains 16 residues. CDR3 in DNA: TGCGCCAGCTACCCTCTTTTTCAGGTGAACACCGGGGAGCTGTTTTTT. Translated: CASYPLFQVNTGELFF.

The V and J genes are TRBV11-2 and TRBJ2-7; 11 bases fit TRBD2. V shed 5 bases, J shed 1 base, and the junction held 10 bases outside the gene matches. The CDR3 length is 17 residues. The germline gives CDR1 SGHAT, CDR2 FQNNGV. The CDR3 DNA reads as TGTGCCAGCAGCGTCAGAGGGGGGACTAGCGGATCCTACGAGCAGTACTTC. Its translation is CASSVRGGTSGSYEQYF.

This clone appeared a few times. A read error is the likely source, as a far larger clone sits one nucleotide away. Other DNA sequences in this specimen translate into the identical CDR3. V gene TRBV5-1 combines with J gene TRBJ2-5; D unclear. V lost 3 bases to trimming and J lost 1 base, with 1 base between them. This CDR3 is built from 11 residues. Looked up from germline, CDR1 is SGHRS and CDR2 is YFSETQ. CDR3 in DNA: TGCGCCAGCAGCTCCCAAGAGACCCAGTACTTC. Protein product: CASSSQETQYF.

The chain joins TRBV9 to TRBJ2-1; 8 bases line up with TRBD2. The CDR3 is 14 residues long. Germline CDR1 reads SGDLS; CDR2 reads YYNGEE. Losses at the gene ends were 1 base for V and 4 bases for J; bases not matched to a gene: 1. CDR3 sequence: CASSVTSGYNEQFF. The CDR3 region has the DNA TGTGCCAGCAGCGTAACTAGCGGTTACAATGAGCAGTTCTTC.

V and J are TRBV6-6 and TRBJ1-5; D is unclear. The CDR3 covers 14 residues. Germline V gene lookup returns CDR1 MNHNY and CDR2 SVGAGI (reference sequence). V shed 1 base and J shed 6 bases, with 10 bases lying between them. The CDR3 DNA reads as TGTGCCAGCAGTTACTTGGGGAGTGGTCAGCCCCAGCATTTT. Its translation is CASSYLGSGQPQHF.

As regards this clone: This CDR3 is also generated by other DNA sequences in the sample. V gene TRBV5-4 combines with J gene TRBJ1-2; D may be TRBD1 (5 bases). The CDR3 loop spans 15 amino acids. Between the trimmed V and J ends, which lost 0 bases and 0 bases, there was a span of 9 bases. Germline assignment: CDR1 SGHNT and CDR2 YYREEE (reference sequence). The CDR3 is CASSLGGAANYGYTF. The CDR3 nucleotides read TGTGCCAGCAGCTTGGGCGGGGCAGCTAACTATGGCTACACCTTC.

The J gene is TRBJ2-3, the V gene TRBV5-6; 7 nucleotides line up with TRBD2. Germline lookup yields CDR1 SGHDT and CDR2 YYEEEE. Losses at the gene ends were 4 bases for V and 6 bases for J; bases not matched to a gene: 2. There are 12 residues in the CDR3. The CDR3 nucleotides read TGTGCCAGCAGCAGGGGAGGGGATACGCAGTATTTT. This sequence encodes CASSRGGDTQYF.

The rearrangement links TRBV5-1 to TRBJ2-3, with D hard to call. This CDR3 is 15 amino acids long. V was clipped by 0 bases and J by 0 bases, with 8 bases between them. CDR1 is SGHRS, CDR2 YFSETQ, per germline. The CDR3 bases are TGCGCCAGCAGCTTGGTTACGTCCAGCACAGATACGCAGTATTTT. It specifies CASSLVTSSTDTQYF.

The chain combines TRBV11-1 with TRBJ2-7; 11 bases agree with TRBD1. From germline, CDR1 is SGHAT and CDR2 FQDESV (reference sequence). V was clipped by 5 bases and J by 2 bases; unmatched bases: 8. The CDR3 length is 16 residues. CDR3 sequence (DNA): TGTGCCAGCAGCCCCCGGACAGGGGGCTTCCCCTACGAGCAGTACTTC. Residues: CASSPRTGGFPYEQYF.

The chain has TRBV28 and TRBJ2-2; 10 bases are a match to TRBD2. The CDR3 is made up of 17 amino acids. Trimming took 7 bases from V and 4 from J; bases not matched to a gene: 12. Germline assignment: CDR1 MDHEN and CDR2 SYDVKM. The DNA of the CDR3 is TGTGCCAGCACCCTGCACGGACTAGCGGAGTTCACCGGGGAGCTGTTTTTT. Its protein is CASTLHGLAEFTGELFF.

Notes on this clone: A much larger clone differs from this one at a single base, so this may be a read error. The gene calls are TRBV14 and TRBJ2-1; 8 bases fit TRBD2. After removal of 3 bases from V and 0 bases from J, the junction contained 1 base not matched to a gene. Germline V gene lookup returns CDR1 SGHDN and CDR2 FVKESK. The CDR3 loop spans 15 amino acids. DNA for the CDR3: TGTGCCAGCAGCCAGGCGGGAGGCTCCTACAATGAGCAGTTCTTC. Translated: CASSQAGGSYNEQFF.

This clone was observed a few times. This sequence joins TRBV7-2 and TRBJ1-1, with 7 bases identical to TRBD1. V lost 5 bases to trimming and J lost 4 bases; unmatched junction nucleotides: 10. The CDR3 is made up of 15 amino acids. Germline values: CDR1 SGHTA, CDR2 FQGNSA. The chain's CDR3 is CASSQTGAQGTEAFF. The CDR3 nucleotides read TGTGCCAGCAGCCAAACAGGGGCCCAGGGCACTGAAGCTTTCTTT.

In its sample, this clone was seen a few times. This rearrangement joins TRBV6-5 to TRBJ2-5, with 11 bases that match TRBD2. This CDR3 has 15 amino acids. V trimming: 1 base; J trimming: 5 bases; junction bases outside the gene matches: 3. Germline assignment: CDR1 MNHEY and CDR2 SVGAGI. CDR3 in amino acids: CASSYLLAGGETQYF. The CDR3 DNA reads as TGTGCCAGCAGTTACTTGCTAGCGGGAGGCGAGACCCAGTACTTC.

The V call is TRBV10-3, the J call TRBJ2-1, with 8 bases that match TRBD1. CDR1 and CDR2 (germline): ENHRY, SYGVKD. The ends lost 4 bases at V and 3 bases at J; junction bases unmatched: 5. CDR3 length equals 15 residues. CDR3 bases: TGTGCCATCAGTGCGACAGGGGCGTACTACAATGAGCAGTTCTTC. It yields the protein CAISATGAYYNEQFF.

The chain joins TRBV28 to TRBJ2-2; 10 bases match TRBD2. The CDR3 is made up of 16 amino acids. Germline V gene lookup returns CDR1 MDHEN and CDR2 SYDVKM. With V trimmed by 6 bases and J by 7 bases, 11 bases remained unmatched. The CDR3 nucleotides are TGTGCCAGCAGATTAAGCGGGAGGGCCTGGAACGGGGAGCTGTTTTTT. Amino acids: CASRLSGRAWNGELFF.

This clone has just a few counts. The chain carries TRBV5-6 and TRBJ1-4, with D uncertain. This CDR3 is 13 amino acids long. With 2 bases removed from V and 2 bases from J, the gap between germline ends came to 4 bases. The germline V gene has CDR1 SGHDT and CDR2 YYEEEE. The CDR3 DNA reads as TGTGCCAGCAGCTTTGGGACTAATGAAAAACTGTTTTTT. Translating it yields CASSFGTNEKLFF.

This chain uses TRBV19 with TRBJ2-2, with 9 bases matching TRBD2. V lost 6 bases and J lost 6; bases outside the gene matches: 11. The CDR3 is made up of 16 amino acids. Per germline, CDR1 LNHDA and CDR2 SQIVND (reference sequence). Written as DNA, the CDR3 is TGTGCCAGTAGAGTCTCAGCGGGAGGATGGCCCGGGGAGCTGTTTTTT. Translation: CASRVSAGGWPGELFF.

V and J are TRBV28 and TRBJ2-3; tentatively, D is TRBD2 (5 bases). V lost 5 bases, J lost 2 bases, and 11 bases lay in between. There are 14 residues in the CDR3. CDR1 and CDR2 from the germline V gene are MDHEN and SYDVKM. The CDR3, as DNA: TGTGCCAGCAGTCCCAGGACTGTCACAGATACGCAGTATTTT. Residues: CASSPRTVTDTQYF.

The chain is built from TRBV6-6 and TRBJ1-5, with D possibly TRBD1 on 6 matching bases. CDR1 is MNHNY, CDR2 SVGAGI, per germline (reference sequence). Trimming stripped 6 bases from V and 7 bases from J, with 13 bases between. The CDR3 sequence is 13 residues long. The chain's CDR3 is CASSAGAWQPQHF. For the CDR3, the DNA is TGTGCCAGCAGCGCAGGGGCTTGGCAGCCCCAGCATTTT.

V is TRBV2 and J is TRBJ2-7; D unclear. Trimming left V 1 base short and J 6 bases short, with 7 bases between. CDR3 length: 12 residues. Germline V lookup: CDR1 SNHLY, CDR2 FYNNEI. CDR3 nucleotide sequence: TGTGCCAGCAGTGAAGTAGGGCCCGAGCAGTACTTC. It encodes CASSEVGPEQYF.

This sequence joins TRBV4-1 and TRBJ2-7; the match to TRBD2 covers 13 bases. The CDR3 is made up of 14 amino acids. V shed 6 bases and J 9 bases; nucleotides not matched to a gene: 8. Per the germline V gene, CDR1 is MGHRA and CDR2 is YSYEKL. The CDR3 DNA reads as TGCGCCAGCAGACGGACTAGCGGGAGTGTCGGGCAGTACTTC. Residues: CASRRTSGSVGQYF.

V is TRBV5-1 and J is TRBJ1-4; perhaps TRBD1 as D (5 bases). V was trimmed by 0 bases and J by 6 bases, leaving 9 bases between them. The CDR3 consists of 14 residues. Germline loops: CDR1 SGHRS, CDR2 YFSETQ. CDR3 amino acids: CASSLVQGDEKLFF. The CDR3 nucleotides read TGCGCCAGCAGCTTGGTTCAGGGAGATGAAAAACTGTTTTTT.

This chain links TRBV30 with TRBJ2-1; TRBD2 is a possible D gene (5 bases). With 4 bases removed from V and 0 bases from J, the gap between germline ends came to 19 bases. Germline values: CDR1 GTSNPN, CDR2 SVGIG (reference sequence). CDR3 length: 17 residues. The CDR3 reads CAWKANGKRSSYNEQFF. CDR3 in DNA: TGTGCCTGGAAGGCTAACGGGAAGCGTAGCTCCTACAATGAGCAGTTCTTC.

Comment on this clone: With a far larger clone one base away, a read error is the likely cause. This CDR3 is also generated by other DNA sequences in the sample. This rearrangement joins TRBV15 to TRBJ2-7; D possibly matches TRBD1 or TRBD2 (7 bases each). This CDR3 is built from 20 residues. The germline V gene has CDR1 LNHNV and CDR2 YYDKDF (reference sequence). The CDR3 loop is CATSRDRDWGAGPHRYEQYF. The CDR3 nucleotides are TGCGCCACCAGCAGAGACAGGGATTGGGGAGCGGGACCACATCGGTACGAGCAGTACTTC.

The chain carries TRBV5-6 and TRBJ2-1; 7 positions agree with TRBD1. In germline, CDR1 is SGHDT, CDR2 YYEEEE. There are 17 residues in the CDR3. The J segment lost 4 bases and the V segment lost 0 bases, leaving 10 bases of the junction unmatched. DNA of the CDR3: TGTGCCAGCAGCTTGGAAGTGATGGGACAGATTTACAATGAGCAGTTCTTC. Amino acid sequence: CASSLEVMGQIYNEQFF.

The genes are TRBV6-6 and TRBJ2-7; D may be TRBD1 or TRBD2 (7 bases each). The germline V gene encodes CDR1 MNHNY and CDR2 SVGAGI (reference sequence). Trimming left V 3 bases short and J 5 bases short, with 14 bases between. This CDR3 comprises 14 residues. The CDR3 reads CASSYKGGGHEQYF. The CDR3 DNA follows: TGTGCCAGCAGTTATAAGGGAGGGGGCCACGAGCAGTACTTC.